A selection of T cell receptor beta chains follows, all from one sample in a study of PD-1 blockade in classical Hodgkin lymphoma. The repertoire was sequenced with immunoSEQ multiplex PCR; TCRdb's copy has only in-frame clones and lacks some. The table shows around 45,000 clones, with roughly 70% occurring only once. Sequencing was performed on peripheral blood mononuclear cells (PBMCs), taken before the second cycle of nivolumab. The receptor source for this set is a human donor with classical Hodgkin lymphoma. Both conserved end residues are part of each CDR3. The D gene is left open where the match is weak. A row's size may be missing; if present it is once, few, many or a size class.

d_call,j_call,v_call,clone_size,cdr3_aa,cdr3_nt
NA,TRBJ2-3,TRBV28,few,CASSGRKGLNTDTQYF,TGTGCCAGCAGTGGCCGAAAGGGACTGAACACAGATACGCAGTATTTT
TRBD1,TRBJ2-3,TRBV6-5,NA,CASRDRGTDTQYF,TGTGCCAGCAGAGACAGGGGTACAGATACGCAGTATTTT
NA,TRBJ1-5,TRBV5-1,once,CASSLGGNNQPQHF,TGCGCCAGCAGCTTGGGAGGGAACAATCAGCCCCAGCATTTT
NA,TRBJ2-7,TRBV20-1,NA,CSALRDYEQYF,TGCAGTGCCCTCAGGGATTACGAGCAGTACTTC
NA,TRBJ1-2,TRBV7-2,NA,CASSPNTASYGYTF,TGTGCCAGCAGCCCAAATACGGCTTCCTATGGCTACACCTTC
TRBD1,TRBJ1-4,TRBV29-1,NA,CSVVRGEKLFF,TGCAGCGTTGTCAGGGGGGAAAAACTGTTTTTT
NA,TRBJ2-7,TRBV5-4,NA,CASSLEGLPGEQYF,TGTGCCAGCAGCTTAGAGGGCCTCCCAGGCGAGCAGTACTTC
NA,TRBJ1-1,TRBV7-8,NA,CASSLEWSGAEAFF,TGTGCCAGCAGCTTAGAATGGTCGGGGGCCGAAGCTTTCTTT
NA,TRBJ1-3,TRBV30,NA,CAWSPGVYSGNTIYF,TGTGCCTGGAGTCCAGGGGTGTACTCTGGAAACACCATATATTTT
TRBD1,TRBJ2-1,TRBV14,NA,CASSQQDRTLYNEQFF,TGTGCCAGCAGCCAACAGGACAGGACTCTTTACAATGAGCAGTTCTTC
NA,TRBJ1-2,TRBV6-5,NA,CASSSSKHYDGYTF,TGTGCCAGCAGTTCGTCGAAACACTACGATGGCTACACCTTC
NA,TRBJ1-2,TRBV6-5,few,CASRGNGYTF,TGTGCCAGCCGGGGAAATGGCTACACCTTC
NA,TRBJ1-2,TRBV9,NA,CASSKGRDNTNYGYTF,TGTGCCAGCAGCAAGGGACGGGACAATACTAACTATGGCTACACCTTC
TRBD1,TRBJ2-2,TRBV11-3,NA,CASSLDLGTGNTGELFF,TGTGCCAGCAGCTTAGATCTCGGGACAGGGAACACCGGGGAGCTGTTTTTT
NA,TRBJ2-6,TRBV19,NA,CASRLGGSGANVLTF,TGTGCCAGTAGGCTCGGGGGCTCTGGGGCCAACGTCCTGACTTTC
NA,TRBJ2-7,TRBV12-5,NA,CASAGGFHEQYF,TGTGCTAGTGCGGGGGGCTTCCACGAGCAGTACTTC
TRBD2,TRBJ2-1,TRBV6-5,few,CASSYRLAGADEQFF,TGTGCCAGCAGTTACCGACTAGCGGGGGCGGACGAGCAGTTCTTC
NA,TRBJ1-5,TRBV6-1,NA,CASSELKGSGNQPQHF,TGTGCCAGCAGTGAATTGAAGGGATCTGGCAATCAGCCCCAGCATTTT
NA,TRBJ2-7,TRBV11-2,NA,CASSAGLGKSYEQYF,TGTGCCAGCAGCGCGGGACTGGGGAAATCCTACGAGCAGTACTTC
NA,TRBJ1-4,TRBV25-1,NA,CASSITGTTLFF,TGTGCCAGCAGTATAACCGGGACAACACTGTTTTTT
NA,TRBJ1-1,TRBV15,NA,CATSSTGPPGTEAFF,TGTGCCACCAGCAGTACGGGCCCCCCTGGCACTGAAGCTTTCTTT
TRBD1,TRBJ2-7,TRBV23-1,NA,CASSQRAGQAEKSYEQYF,TGCGCCAGCAGTCAACGAGCCGGACAGGCAGAAAAATCCTACGAGCAGTACTTC
NA,TRBJ1-1,TRBV7-3,few,CASSLSGGGTEAFF,TGTGCCAGCAGCTTAAGCGGGGGCGGGACTGAAGCTTTCTTT
TRBD2,TRBJ2-7,TRBV4-3,many,CASSQDPELAGRYEQYF,TGCGCCAGCAGCCAAGATCCTGAACTAGCGGGACGCTACGAGCAGTACTTC
NA,TRBJ2-7,TRBV6-5,NA,CASSYAYEQYF,TGTGCCAGCAGTTATGCCTACGAGCAGTACTTC
NA,TRBJ2-2,TRBV18,NA,CASSPRMSETNTGELFF,TGTGCCAGCTCACCAAGGATGAGTGAAACGAACACCGGGGAGCTGTTTTTT
NA,TRBJ2-7,TRBV27,NA,CASSLSGGGRGNEQYF,TGTGCCAGCAGTTTATCCGGGGGCGGGAGAGGTAACGAGCAGTACTTC
NA,TRBJ1-1,TRBV6-5,NA,CASNDQMNTEAFF,TGTGCCAGCAACGACCAAATGAACACTGAAGCTTTCTTT
NA,TRBJ2-1,TRBV9,NA,CASSFREATRINEQFF,TGTGCCAGCAGCTTTAGAGAGGCTACCCGAATCAATGAGCAGTTCTTC
NA,TRBJ2-7,TRBV7-9,NA,CASSSIQRYEQYF,TGTGCCAGCAGCTCGATACAGCGATACGAGCAGTACTTC
TRBD1,TRBJ1-2,TRBV4-3,NA,CASSPGQGVTGYTF,TGCGCCAGCAGCCCCGGACAGGGGGTCACTGGCTACACCTTC
NA,TRBJ1-2,TRBV11-2,NA,CASSLLLTGRLIYTF,TGTGCCAGCAGCTTATTACTAACGGGACGGCTGATCTACACCTTC
NA,TRBJ1-1,TRBV18,NA,CASSPGLEREAFF,TGTGCCAGCTCACCAGGGTTGGAGCGTGAAGCTTTCTTT
TRBD1,TRBJ1-3,TRBV28,few,CASSSRTGAGNTIYF,TGTGCCAGCAGTTCCCGGACAGGGGCTGGAAACACCATATATTTT
TRBD1,TRBJ1-1,TRBV27,NA,CAGKHYKKTGSDTEAFF,TGTGCCGGAAAACACTACAAAAAGACAGGGTCTGACACTGAAGCTTTCTTT
TRBD2,TRBJ2-1,TRBV27,NA,CASSLGAGGYNEQFF,TGTGCCAGCAGTTTAGGAGCGGGGGGTTACAATGAGCAGTTCTTC
NA,TRBJ1-1,TRBV28,NA,CASSSPGRNTEAFF,TGTGCCAGCAGTTCTCCAGGGCGAAACACTGAAGCTTTCTTT
TRBD1,TRBJ2-7,TRBV7-6,NA,CASSLDRSYEQYF,TGTGCCAGCAGCCTGGACAGGTCCTACGAGCAGTACTTC
NA,TRBJ2-7,TRBV4-1,NA,CASSQIRRVHEQYF,TGCGCCAGCAGCCAAATTCGGAGGGTCCACGAGCAGTACTTC
NA,TRBJ1-2,TRBV5-5,NA,CASSQDRSGTYRRGYTF,TGCGCCAGCAGCCAAGATCGTTCCGGGACATATCGAAGGGGCTACACCTTC
TRBD2,TRBJ2-1,TRBV19,NA,CASSILAGGPYNEQFF,TGTGCCAGTAGTATTTTAGCGGGAGGGCCCTACAATGAGCAGTTCTTC
TRBD2,TRBJ2-7,TRBV28,NA,CASISPSGGYKEQYF,TGTGCCAGCATTTCTCCTAGCGGGGGTTATAAAGAGCAGTACTTC
TRBD2,TRBJ2-7,TRBV2,NA,CASTGTSGGAVHEQYF,TGTGCCAGCACTGGGACTAGCGGGGGGGCCGTCCACGAGCAGTACTTC
NA,TRBJ1-2,TRBV9,NA,CASSVDPNRENGYTF,TGTGCCAGCAGCGTAGACCCTAACAGGGAGAATGGCTACACCTTC
NA,TRBJ2-2,TRBV9,once,CASSGVLNTGELFF,TGTGCCAGCAGCGGAGTACTAAACACCGGGGAGCTGTTTTTT
NA,TRBJ2-4,TRBV5-4,NA,CASSTGTPGVSKNIQYF,TGTGCCAGCAGCACCGGGACTCCCGGAGTATCTAAAAACATTCAGTACTTC
NA,TRBJ2-3,TRBV10-3,NA,CATTPTFTATDTQYF,TGTGCCACCACTCCGACCTTCACAGCAACAGATACGCAGTATTTT
TRBD2,TRBJ2-7,TRBV18,NA,CASSPGGTSDEQYF,TGTGCCAGCTCACCGGGCGGGACTAGCGACGAGCAGTACTTC
NA,TRBJ1-2,TRBV9,NA,CASSDRDVFYGYTF,TGTGCCAGCAGCGACCGGGACGTCTTTTATGGCTACACCTTC
NA,TRBJ2-1,TRBV7-8,once,CASSLRDQSYNEQFF,TGTGCCAGCAGCTTAAGGGACCAAAGCTACAATGAGCAGTTCTTC
NA,TRBJ2-1,TRBV9,NA,CASSVGIGALYNEQFF,TGTGCCAGCAGCGTAGGGATAGGGGCGCTTTACAATGAGCAGTTCTTC
TRBD2,TRBJ2-7,TRBV11-2,NA,CASSLGGISYF,TGTGCCAGCAGCTTGGGGGGGATATCGTACTTC
NA,TRBJ1-2,TRBV6-5,NA,CASSYDWSYGYTF,TGTGCCAGCAGTTACGATTGGAGCTATGGCTACACCTTC
TRBD2,TRBJ2-4,TRBV4-2,NA,CASSQSDLAGRDNIQYF,TGTGCCAGCAGCCAGTCCGATTTAGCGGGAAGGGATAACATTCAGTACTTC
TRBD2,TRBJ2-2,TRBV19,few,CASSIEQTSGWGRELFF,TGTGCCAGTAGTATAGAGCAAACTAGCGGCTGGGGCAGGGAGCTGTTTTTT